The clone carrying this T cell receptor (delta chain) has a count of ten or more. A much more abundant neighbour one base away suggests this may be a read error. This specimen includes other DNA sequences encoding the same CDR3. The sample is drawn from a study of gamma-delta chains in newborns, infants, children. About the study: Microbial exposure reportedly drives polyclonal innate γδ T cell expansion after birth.

This CDR3 has 16 residues. The V gene's germline CDR1 is GEAIGNYY and CDR2 EKD. TCRdb re-processed the reads using CATT. The sample includes 3,000 to 4,000 delta-chain clones, about 0.6% of them seen just once. The sequencing sample was made of blood. This TCR was sampled from a child who was a newborn, infant or young child, either healthy, febrile or measles-vaccinated (not recorded which). This chain uses TRDV2 with TRDJ2, with 11 nucleotides matching TRDD3. CDR3 sequence (DNA): TGTGCCTGTGATGGCCTGGGGGATACTCCGACAGCACAGCTCTTCTTT. The encoded protein is CACDGLGDTPTAQLFF.